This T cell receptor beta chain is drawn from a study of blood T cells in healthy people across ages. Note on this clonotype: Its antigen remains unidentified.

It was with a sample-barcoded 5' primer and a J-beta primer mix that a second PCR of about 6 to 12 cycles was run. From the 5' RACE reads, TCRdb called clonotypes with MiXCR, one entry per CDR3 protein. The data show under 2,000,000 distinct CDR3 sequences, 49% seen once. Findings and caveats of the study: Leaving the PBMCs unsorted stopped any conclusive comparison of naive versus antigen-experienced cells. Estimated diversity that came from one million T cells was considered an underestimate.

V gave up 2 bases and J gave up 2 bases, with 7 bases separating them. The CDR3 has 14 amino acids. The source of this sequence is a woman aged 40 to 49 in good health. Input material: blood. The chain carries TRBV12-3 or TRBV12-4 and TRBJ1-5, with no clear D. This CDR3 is CASSLKMGNQPQHF. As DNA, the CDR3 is TGTGCCAGCAGTTTAAAAATGGGCAATCAGCCCCAGCATTTT.